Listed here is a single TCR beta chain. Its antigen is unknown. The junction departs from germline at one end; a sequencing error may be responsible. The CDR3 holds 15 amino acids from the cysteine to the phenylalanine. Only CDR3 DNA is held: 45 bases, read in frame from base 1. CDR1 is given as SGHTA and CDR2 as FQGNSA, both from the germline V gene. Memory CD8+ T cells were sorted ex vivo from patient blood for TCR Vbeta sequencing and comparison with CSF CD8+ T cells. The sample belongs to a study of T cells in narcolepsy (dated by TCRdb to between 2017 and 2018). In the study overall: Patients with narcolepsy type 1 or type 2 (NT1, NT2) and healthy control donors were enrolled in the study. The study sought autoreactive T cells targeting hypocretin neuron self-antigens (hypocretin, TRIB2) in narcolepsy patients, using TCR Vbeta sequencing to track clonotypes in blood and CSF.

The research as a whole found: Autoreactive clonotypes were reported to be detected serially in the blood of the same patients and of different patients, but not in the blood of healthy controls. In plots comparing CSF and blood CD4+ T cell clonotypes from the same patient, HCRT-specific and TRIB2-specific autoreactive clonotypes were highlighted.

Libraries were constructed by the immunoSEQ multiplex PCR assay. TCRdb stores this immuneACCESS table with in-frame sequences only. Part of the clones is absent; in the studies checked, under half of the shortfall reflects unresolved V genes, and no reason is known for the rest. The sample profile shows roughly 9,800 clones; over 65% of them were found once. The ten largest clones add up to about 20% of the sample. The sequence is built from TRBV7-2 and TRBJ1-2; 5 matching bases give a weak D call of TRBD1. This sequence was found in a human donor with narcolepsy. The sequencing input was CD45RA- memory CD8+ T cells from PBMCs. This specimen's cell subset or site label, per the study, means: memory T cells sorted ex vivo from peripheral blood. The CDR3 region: CASSQDRSRVYGYTF. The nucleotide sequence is TGCGCCAGCAGCCAAGATCGGAGCAGGGTCTATGGCTACACCTTC.